Given below is one T cell receptor (beta chain) in context. This receptor's antigen is unknown. Base qualities are missing; no much larger clone stands one base away. Ficoll-Paque density gradient centrifugation was used to isolate PBMCs. This specimen belongs to a study of T-cell memory formation after mild COVID-19 (dated by TCRdb to the early 2020s). With respect to the entire study: TCR sequence clusters from the two donors were found to be largely donor specific. In a couple of donors, T-cell clones that expanded and contracted after mild COVID-19 were tracked by sequencing TCRalpha and TCRbeta repertoires over time. Two young, previously healthy adult volunteers made up the cohort, one male and one female.

Overall study outcomes, separate from this receptor: The study included only two mild cases, and larger cohorts that include severe cases with pre-infection samples were judged to be necessary. SARS-CoV-2 specificity of the second-wave clones peaking on day 37 was not confirmed. Some responding clones were detected in pre-infection memory, suggesting pre-existing cross-reactive memory T cells joined the SARS-CoV-2 response. Contracting CD4+ clones turned up mainly in the CM and EM memory subsets, whereas EMRA was where CD8+ clones were enriched. Clones contracting from day 15 to 85 had balanced CD4/CD8 phenotypes, while a second wave expanding from day 15 to 37 was biased towards CD4+.

The data were produced on an Illumina NovaSeq 6000. cDNA libraries for TCRalpha and TCRbeta were prepared by 5'RACE using constant-segment primers, with sample barcodes and unique molecular identifiers added. Trizol reagent was used to extract RNA from every sample. The libraries were amplified in two PCR steps, and the second step added a second sample barcode and Illumina TruSeq adapters. The libraries were sequenced on an Illumina NovaSeq using 2 x 150 bp paired-end reads. In the source study's methods: Demultiplexing of reads and collapsing into UMI-guided consensus sequences were performed with migec v1.2.7. Using mixcr v2.1.11, UMI consensuses were aligned to TRA and TRB V and J templates and then assembled into clonotypes. A clonotype was counted as expanded or contracted only when both edgeR and NoisET called the clonotype significant, with the noise models trained on biological replicates. For edgeR calls, a false discovery rate-adjusted p below 0.01 and a log2 fold-change threshold of 1 were applied. As an exploratory analysis of dynamics, PCA with hierarchical clustering was applied to max-normalized trajectories of the 1000 most abundant clonotypes. Separately sequenced CD4+ and CD8+ repertoires were used to assign the CD4 or CD8 phenotype of responding clones. TCRdb handled the public reads itself, with Q25 trimming in fastp and clone calling in MiXCR, and kept productive beta chains. Duplicate CDR3 protein sequences are folded into a single record with the most common DNA and genes. These V and J calls originate from TCRdb's pipeline instead of the authors' own analysis. This sample is represented by about 400,000 distinct CDR3 sequences; less than 25% of them were singletons. 10% to 15% of the sample belongs to the ten largest clones.

The sequenced sample consisted of PBMCs or a T cell subset sorted from them (not recorded which). The source is an adult woman who had mild COVID-19 (a few samples of this study predate the infection). The sample titles of this study are shuffled in the database, so cell type and time point are left out; the donor was told from shared clones.

The CDR3 protein: CATSDLGRDEQYF. The DNA is TGTGCCACCAGTGATTTGGGGCGCGACGAGCAGTACTTC. The sequence joins TRBV24-1 to TRBJ2-7; the D gene is not confidently resolved. The CDR3 spans 13 residues, from the cysteine through the phenylalanine. This entry keeps only the CDR3 DNA: 39 bases, framed from base 1. V loses 0 bases, J loses 5 bases, and the germline ends lie 7 bases apart. Per the germline V gene, KGHDR is the CDR1 and SFDVKD is the CDR2.